This entry describes one T cell receptor (beta chain). This record comes from a study of blood T cell repertoires in COVID-19. As originally analysed: Estimation of nucleated cell counts relied on the amplification of reference gene primers. Produced via immunoSEQ multiplex PCR; TCRdb's table is partial and in-frame only. V, J and clone size reflect that table, while D and trimming were determined from the DNA. Here the sample spans 110,000 to 150,000 clones, 70% to 90% being singletons. The sequenced material came from peripheral blood. This clonotype was obtained from a man over 45 with acute or convalescent COVID-19.

DNA for the CDR3: TGCGCCAGCAGCCCCTGGGCCGGGGTCTACGAGCAGTACTTC. Encoded protein: CASSPWAGVYEQYF. The gene calls are TRBV5-1 and TRBJ2-7; weak D call: TRBD2 (5 bases). This CDR3 contains 14 residues. Germline lookup yields CDR1 SGHRS and CDR2 YFSETQ. V dropped 4 bases and J dropped 3 bases, with 14 bases sitting between them.